This T cell receptor beta chain was identified in a study of cytomegalovirus exposure and HLA in healthy donors. General study findings and limits: Sequencing artifact likely explains a cluster of highly shared sequence variants. TCR beta V- and J-gene trimming was later associated with a missense DCLRE1C variant. TCR beta chains numbering 150 to 200 were designated cytomegalovirus-associated. Later work showed greater clonal expansion in HLA-associated TCR beta chains than in equally common others.

CDR1 SGDLS and CDR2 YYNGEE come from the germline V gene. The ends were cut back, 0 bases at V and 0 bases at J, with 10 bases in the middle. CDR3 size: 15 residues. Primers: 60 Vbeta forward and 13 Jbeta reverse. This table comes from immunoSEQ multiplex PCR, and its TCRdb copy is limited to in-frame clones, with some not included. The sample lists some 100,000 clones, 80% to 90% seen once, with approximately 1.2% in the top ten. This clone was counted a single time. Its matching antigen is unknown. The chain links TRBV9 to TRBJ2-7; D call uncertain. This sequence originates from a woman between 18 and 29 years old in good health and CMV-seronegative. The specimen sequenced was PBMCs. The CDR3 loop reads CASSVAPETSYEQYF. The DNA for the CDR3 is TGTGCCAGCAGCGTAGCTCCAGAAACCTCCTACGAGCAGTACTTC.